Sequencing of this T cell receptor beta chain was carried out in a study of metastatic and nonmetastatic thyroid tumors. This clone has ten or more counts. Deletions cut 2 bases from V and 4 bases from J, with 14 bases between. The CDR3 totals 15 residues. CDR1 LGHDT and CDR2 YNNKEL come from the germline V gene (reference sequence). Original data processing: The study built a papillary thyroid cancer distant-metastasis classifier from CDR3 differences across clinicopathological groups. TCRdb re-clonotyped the PCR reads via MiXCR. The V and J calls were not made by the authors but by TCRdb's processing. The table has tens of thousands of clones, 21% seen once. All patients were treatment-naive before thyroid surgery.

The chain recombines TRBV3-1 with TRBJ2-5, with a possible D match to TRBD2 (5 bases). What was sequenced was blood. The TCR was taken from a male donor with papillary thyroid cancer or a benign thyroid nodule (not recorded which). Some clones in this sample may be carry-over from other donors' samples. This CDR3 is CASSQIRGSVETQYF. The CDR3 DNA sequence: TGTGCCAGCAGCCAAATCCGGGGAAGTGTAGAGACCCAGTACTTC.